This record covers a single T cell receptor (beta chain). This clone was recorded a few times. Its antigen target is currently unknown. No per-base quality is available; no much larger clone lies one base away. The cohort consisted of 666 healthy bone marrow donors. At the time of sampling, all cohort members were nominally healthy, though unrecorded immune exposures were likely present. The donor was CMV seronegative and belonged to the group of 320 or so seronegative cohort members. Every donor gave a peripheral blood sample, and the peripheral blood mononuclear cells from that sample were used for TCR beta sequencing. The Qiagen DNeasy Blood Extraction Kit was used to extract genomic DNA from the blood cell samples. This entry comes from a study of cytomegalovirus exposure and HLA in healthy donors (dated by TCRdb to about 2017). For the wider study: In an earlier analysis of roughly 590 of the donors, around 300 Gb of sequence data and about 110 million unique TCR beta sequences from 150 million to 200 million T cells were reported. Roughly 320 gigabases of sequencing data and around 85 million unique TCR sequences made up an early release that covered 500 to 650 HLA-typed donors. The genetic ancestry cluster associated with self-reported Caucasian donors included around four fifths of the 300 to 450 genotyped donors. The study aimed to test whether cataloging public T cell receptors could reveal signatures of past pathogen exposure. Using immunosequencing, the study profiled T cell repertoires from 500 to 800 subjects and related those repertoires to cytomegalovirus serostatus. Along with the roughly 700-subject first cohort, a separate validation cohort of over a hundred different subjects was used. To predict cytomegalovirus infection status, the study combined high-throughput TCR immunosequencing, statistical association of individual TCRs with disease status, and machine learning. A later analysis re-examined previously published TCR beta repertoires from roughly 650 donors and added high-resolution HLA genotyping to investigate patterns of TCR occurrence. Rather than using new phenotypic data, the later analysis identified candidate immune exposures from TCR beta sequences and from how often those sequences occurred across donors. In an earlier analysis of roughly 540 of the donors, high-throughput TCR beta sequencing was used to judge whether each TCR beta V gene segment behaved as functional or pseudogenic. Donor age, sex, ethnicity and CMV serostatus were compiled alongside the repertoire data. In a later genetic analysis, genome-wide SNP genotypes for about 65% of the 666 donors were used, and that subset was treated as a discovery cohort. Every discovery cohort repertoire had been produced on one sequencing platform. HLA typing covered class I and class II loci at four-digit resolution. Typing coverage differed by locus: A, B, C, DRB1 and DQB1 were typed in about 620-640 donors, DQA1 in 522, DPA1 in 600 to 610, and DPB1 in 400 to 480. Several DR-DQ haplotypes were treated as single units for association and clustering because of strong linkage in the cohort. Among 300 to 500 genotyped donors of the cohort, an average of approximately 200,000 unique TCR beta nucleotide sequences was sequenced per donor, of which roughly 17% were non-productive.

Summary of the overall study and its limitations: A group of highly shared sequence variants was considered likely to be a technical artifact of the sequencing pipeline. It was suggested by the authors that the approach could potentially be generalized to other disease states and immunological phenotypes. Strong co-occurrence of HLA alleles, especially DR and DQ, made assigning TCR associations to individual alleles difficult. A later analysis associated 16,951 TCR beta sequences with specific HLA alleles at a false discovery rate of 0.05. Most CMV-associated TCR beta chains appeared to be HLA-restricted in a later analysis, and the HLA associations seemed to be driven largely by CMV exposure. In a later analysis, several top co-occurrence clusters were reported to appear linked to parvovirus B19, influenza, CMV and Epstein-Barr virus. The earlier analysis of 587 of the donors excluded over 15 rarely observed V segments, including chromosome 9 orphons, because counts were too low. Cytomegalovirus status was reported to be diagnosed by the classifier with high specificity and sensitivity in both the original and validation cohorts. Roughly uniform sequencing depth across donors was assumed in presence/absence analyses, although this assumption may not hold. Some IMGT-functional V segments, including TRBV6-2 and TRBV6-3, could not be distinguished by the 87-base-pair reads and were therefore excluded. Three of the identified cytomegalovirus-associated TCR beta chains were confirmed in vitro to be specific for cytomegalovirus antigens. Linkage disequilibrium might explain the correlated functional status among segregating V segments, but an unknown experimental factor could not be ruled out. HLA typing was unavailable for some donors at each locus, so association tests used only the typed subset. Only TCR beta chains were sequenced in this cohort, and the absence of alpha or paired-chain data limited detectable features. A further reported finding was that TCR beta sequences accurately predicted the HLA-A and HLA-B alleles for most subjects in the first cohort. According to a later analysis, TCR association rates differed among HLA loci, with DRB1 alleles showing the most associated TCRs and HLA-C alleles showing the fewest. In an earlier analysis of approximately 590 of the donors, most TCR beta V segments were observed in productive rearrangements about 87% or about 30% of the time, broadly matching IMGT annotations. The only immune exposure information available for the cohort was CMV serostatus. A later analysis found that HLA-associated TCR beta chains were more clonally expanded and had lower generation probabilities than equally common non-associated chains. A total of fewer than 200 TCR beta chains were listed by the study as associated with cytomegalovirus. While some public TCRs were present in many individuals, most TCR sequences turned up only very rarely across donors. A later genetic analysis associated a missense DCLRE1C variant with V-gene and J-gene trimming of TCR beta chains, and an independent cohort replicated the association. In a later genetic analysis, fewer N-insertions in productive TCRs were reported among donors in an Asian-associated ancestry cluster than the approximately 670-donor mean.

The method was the immunoSEQ multiplex PCR assay. For the multiplex PCR, a mixture combining 60 forward primers for TCR Vbeta segments and 13 reverse primers for TCR Jbeta segments was used. Amplification of the CDR3 region of rearranged TCR beta genes was performed with a multiplex PCR assay on genomic DNA. On the Illumina HiSeq System, the amplified TCR beta libraries were sequenced as 87-base-pair reads. From the authors' description of their analysis: A later analysis tallied around 87 million unique TCR beta chains across the 666 repertoires, and about 10 million of those chains were shared by two or more donors. Raw reads were error-corrected and collapsed into unique sequences with a nearest-neighbor algorithm that merged closely related sequences to remove PCR and sequencing errors. To assign V, D and J gene segments, CDR3 sequences were aligned to IMGT reference sequences. For a sequence to be retained, a match of at least six nucleotides was required to both a V gene segment and a J gene segment. A rearrangement was called productive if the CDR3 had no stop codons and remained in frame with V and J, and every other rearrangement was called non-productive. CDR3 was defined by IMGT convention, running from the second conserved V-encoded cysteine to the conserved J-encoded phenylalanine. The earlier analysis of about 500 of the donors excluded sequences that lacked an unambiguous match to a single V gene segment. In an earlier analysis of approximately 500 of the donors, a V segment was called functional when productive rearrangements were above 56.7%, and segregating when the standard deviation between donors exceeded 5%. To diagnose cytomegalovirus status from the catalog of TCR beta chain sequences, a statistical classification framework was built. A later analysis assigned V and J genes by comparing TCR nucleotide sequences with IMGT/GENE-DB human TR gene sequences. In a later analysis, CDR3 sequences and most-parsimonious VDJ recombination scenarios were assigned using the TCRdist pipeline. A later analysis defined each TCR beta chain by its CDR3 amino acid sequence plus V-gene family, and excluded reads lacking a unique V-gene family. A later analysis removed 592 highly shared, low-generation-probability nucleotide sequences to deal with suspected cross-contamination and a sequencing artifact. For each public chain, a later analysis derived a clonal expansion index from normalized ranks of inferred template counts within each repertoire. In a later analysis, generation probabilities were computed with a VDJ recombination model fitted to out-of-frame rearrangements, and the resulting probabilities were checked against IGoR. In a later analysis, hypergeometric tests were used to score TCR-TCR, TCR-HLA and TCR-CMV co-occurrence, with a repertoire-size bias correction applied to TCR pairs. To estimate false discovery rates, a later analysis permuted the HLA or CMV assignments 20 times. In a later analysis, co-occurring TCRs were grouped with DBSCAN, and TCRdist sequence similarity was added when clustering was performed within HLA-allele-positive subsets. Repertoires with fewer than 30,000 or more than 120,000 public chains, plus five repertoires with anomalous nucleotide sharing, were excluded from co-occurrence clustering. In TCRdb, the immuneACCESS table is reduced to in-frame sequences with V and J assigned. These tables do not hold every clone; where another copy was compared, an unresolved V gene accounts for under half, and the others remain unexplained. V, J and clone size reflect that table, while D and trimming were determined from the DNA. The sample contains around 130,000 clones, 8.5% of them found a single time. The ten largest clones add up to 4.5% to 7% of the sample.

Trimming costs V 6 bases and J 6 bases, and their ends lie 15 bases apart. The CDR3 goes from the cysteine to the phenylalanine over 13 residues. CDR3 DNA only is kept here, 39 bases in frame from base 1. Based on the germline V gene, the CDR1 and CDR2 sequences are ENHRY and SYGVKD. The chain is made from TRBV10-3 and TRBJ2-7, with TRBD2 perhaps the D gene, on 7 matching bases. The sequence was collected from a man aged 40-55 years in good health and CMV-seronegative. Material: PBMCs. The CDR3 corresponds to CAIRVGGPGEQYF. The DNA sequence is TGTGCCATCAGAGTGGGGGGGCCTGGCGAGCAGTACTTC.